Ten or more counts support the clone carrying this T cell receptor beta chain. Antigen unknown. This sample stems from a study of post-analysis software for immune sequencing data. Study-level points and caveats: Samples sharing a preparation batch grouped tightly together when assessed by F measure.

Unique molecular identifiers were carried by the TCR beta cDNA libraries. Roughly 470,000 cDNA molecules came from approximately 1 to 10 million T cells. TCRdb re-called the PCR reads through MiXCR, storing one row per CDR3 protein. Altogether some 260,000 distinct CDR3 sequences are present, just over 35% being singletons, with the ten largest covering around 4.7%. Material: blood. This receptor was obtained from a girl aged 5-17 years with multiple sclerosis.

CDR3 nucleotides: TGCGCCAGCAGCTCCGGGACAGGGGGAACAGATACGCAGTATTTT. It codes for CASSSGTGGTDTQYF. The genes are TRBV5-1 and TRBJ2-3; 11 bases match TRBD1. The trim removed 3 bases at V and 3 bases at J, leaving 3 bases unmatched. The CDR3 covers 15 residues. The germline V gene has CDR1 SGHRS and CDR2 YFSETQ.